The rows below give T cell receptor beta chains drawn from one sample of a study of blood T cells in healthy people across ages. TCRdb itself ran the 5' RACE reads through MiXCR, one entry per CDR3 protein. Altogether hundreds of thousands of distinct CDR3 sequences are present, under 80% being singletons, with the ten largest covering around a quarter. Sequencing input: blood. The source is a man aged 25 to 45 in good health. Each CDR3 is given with its conserved first and last residue. A D gene is named only where the DNA matches it firmly. Rows may omit the clone size; those that give it use once, few, many or a size class.

CDR3	DNA	D	size	V	J
CASSQDESRQGARSNQPQHF	TGCGCCAGCAGCCAAGACGAGTCAAGACAGGGGGCGAGGAGCAATCAGCCCCAGCATTTT	TRBD1	.	TRBV4-1	TRBJ1-5
CASSQDVPGGGQGVGKLFF	TGTGCCAGCAGCCAAGATGTCCCCGGAGGGGGACAGGGGGTAGGAAAACTGTTTTTT	TRBD1	.	TRBV4-2	TRBJ1-4
CASSFIGPRQNYGYTF	TGTGCCAGCAGCTTTATTGGTCCTAGACAGAACTATGGCTACACCTTC	.	.	TRBV7-9	TRBJ1-2
CASSVGTFGQEQYF	TGTGCCAGCAGCGTAGGGACGTTCGGACAGGAGCAGTACTTC	TRBD1	few	TRBV9	TRBJ2-5
CASRNPRDFKEEAFF	TGTGCCAGCAGAAACCCGAGGGACTTTAAAGAAGAAGCTTTCTTT	.	.	TRBV2	TRBJ1-1
CASSSVSSGGQQNEKLFF	TGTGCCAGCAGTTCTGTTTCTTCCGGGGGACAGCAGAATGAAAAACTGTTTTTT	TRBD1	.	TRBV12-3/TRBV12-4	TRBJ1-4
CASSQVEWDRRSNEQFF	TGTGCCAGCAGCCAAGTCGAATGGGACAGGCGATCCAATGAGCAGTTCTTC	TRBD1	.	TRBV3-1	TRBJ2-1
CSVPLGENEKLFF	TGCAGCGTTCCTCTGGGGGAAAATGAAAAACTGTTTTTT	.	.	TRBV29-1	TRBJ1-4
CASSSGAREETQYF	TGCGCCAGCAGCTCGGGAGCTCGAGAAGAGACCCAGTACTTC	.	few	TRBV5-1	TRBJ2-5
CASSFWGPKNIQYF	TGTGCCAGCAGCTTTTGGGGGCCCAAAAACATTCAGTACTTC	.	.	TRBV7-2	TRBJ2-4
CASSFRGATDTQYF	TGTGCCAGCAGTTTCCGGGGGGCCACAGATACGCAGTATTTT	.	.	TRBV12-3/TRBV12-4	TRBJ2-3